The 31 T cell receptor beta chains below were found in one sample sequenced in a study of radiation and T cells in renal cell carcinoma. Profiled with immunoSEQ multiplex PCR; TCRdb holds only in-frame clones, not every one. Among tens of thousands of clones listed, 60% to 85% were seen once. The time point was: baseline pretreatment blood. Treatment: 15 Gy SBRT to primary tumor, nephrectomy 4 weeks later. The sample here was blood, taken from a patient whose treatment included radiotherapy and nephrectomy. These receptors were collected from a man aged 60 to 75 with renal cell carcinoma.

The gene calls are TRBV4-1 and TRBJ2-7, with TRBD1 as a possible D gene (6 bases). The CDR3 covers 15 residues. V lost 4 bases to trimming and J lost 5 bases, with 18 bases between them. Germline values: CDR1 MGHRA, CDR2 YSYEKL. In DNA form, the CDR3 reads TGCGCCAGCAGCCTCGGAGGAGCACAGGGCGACGAGCAGTACGTC. As protein: CASSLGGAQGDEQYV.

This sequence joins TRBV5-1 and TRBJ2-7; possibly TRBD1 or TRBD2 for D (5 bases each). This CDR3 has 14 residues. The V end was cut by 2 bases, the J end by 5 bases, with 14 bases between. The germline CDR1 and CDR2 sequences are SGHRS and YFSETQ. The DNA for the CDR3 is TGCGCCAGCAGCTTTCAGGGACGGGGTGACGAGCAGTACTTC. This encodes CASSFQGRGDEQYF.

This clone was seen a handful of times. This chain joins TRBV4-3 and TRBJ2-5, with 9 bases that match TRBD1. The CDR3 loop spans 17 amino acids. Germline CDR1 is LGHNA and CDR2 is YSLEER. V dropped 4 bases and J dropped 5; count of bases not matched to a gene: 14. CDR3 coding DNA: TGCGCCAGCAGCCCCTCAATTACAGGGGGCGCGGGGGAGACCCAGTACTTC. Protein sequence: CASSPSITGGAGETQYF.

V usage is TRBV11-2 and J usage is TRBJ2-7; TRBD2 agrees at 14 bases. Germline V gene data show CDR1 as SGHAT and CDR2 as FQNNGV. The ends lost 4 bases at V and 0 bases at J; junction bases unmatched: 2. CDR3 length equals 16 residues. Here the CDR3 reads CASSWGTSGSSYEQYV. As DNA, the CDR3 is TGTGCCAGCAGCTGGGGGACTAGCGGGAGCTCCTACGAGCAGTACGTC.

This clone appeared a few times. The chain has TRBV14 and TRBJ2-2; a weak D match, TRBD1 (6 bases). This CDR3 is 17 amino acids long. Trimming removed 2 bases at V and 0 bases at J, with 13 bases between. Germline V CDR1 and CDR2: SGHDN, FVKESK. CDR3 sequence reads: CASSQSTGLTNTGELFF. CDR3 DNA sequence: TGTGCCAGCAGCCAATCGACAGGACTGACGAACACCGGGGAGCTGTTTTTT.

V usage is TRBV7-7 and J usage is TRBJ2-3; 7 nucleotides line up with TRBD1. The germline V gene encodes CDR1 SSHAT and CDR2 FNYEAQ (reference sequence). The ends lost 5 bases at V and 0 bases at J; junction bases unmatched: 5. The CDR3 extends over 15 amino acids. DNA of the CDR3: TGTGCCAGCAGCCCTGACAGGGTCAGCACAGATACGCAGTATTTT. Translated: CASSPDRVSTDTQYF. The entire variable domain, with the rest obtained from reference TRBV7-7 and TRBJ2-3, is as follows: GAGVSQSPRYKVTKRGQDVTLRCDPISSHATLYWYQQALGQGPEFLTYFNYEAQPDKSGLPSDRFSAERPEGSISTLTIQRTEQRDSAMYRCASSPDRVSTDTQYFGPGTRLTVL.

The chain has TRBV7-9 and TRBJ1-2, with D maybe TRBD1 (6 bases). This CDR3 has 13 amino acids. The V and J ends lost 4 bases and 8 bases respectively, with 14 bases between them. Germline lookup yields CDR1 SEHNR and CDR2 FQNEAQ (reference sequence). CDR3 coding DNA: TGTGCCAGCAGCTCCCAAGGGGGGATCGGCTACACCTTC. Residues: CASSSQGGIGYTF. Looking up the rest from reference TRBV7-9 and TRBJ1-2 gives the full variable domain: DTGVSQNPRHKITKRGQNVTFRCDPISEHNRLYWYRQTLGQGPEFLTYFQNEAQLEKSRLLSDRFSAERPKGSFSTLEIQRTEQGDSAMYLCASSSQGGIGYTFGSGTRLTVV.

The chain has TRBV6-1 and TRBJ1-1; 12 bases map to TRBD1. The CDR3 is 13 residues long. CDR1 MNHNS and CDR2 SASEGT come from the germline V gene. With 6 bases clipped from V and 11 bases from J, the junction kept 7 bases outside the gene matches. The CDR3 protein is CASRGQGAARAFF. CDR3 bases: TGTGCCAGCAGGGGACAGGGGGCCGCGCGGGCTTTCTTT.

V and J are TRBV5-1 and TRBJ2-5; D is possibly TRBD2 (5 bases). Trimming removed 0 bases at V and 5 bases at J, with 11 bases between. The germline CDR1 and CDR2 sequences are SGHRS and YFSETQ. The CDR3 is made up of 14 amino acids. The CDR3 spells CASSLVGDTETQYF. The CDR3, as DNA: TGCGCCAGCAGCTTGGTCGGGGATACGGAGACCCAGTACTTC.

This clone was recorded only once. The chain links TRBV6-1 to TRBJ2-7; 7 bases are a match to TRBD2. Losses at the gene ends were 6 bases for V and 3 bases for J; bases not matched to a gene: 2. The CDR3 contains 12 residues. Germline values: CDR1 MNHNS, CDR2 SASEGT. CDR3 loop: CASSLADYEQYF. The DNA for the CDR3 is TGTGCCAGCAGCCTAGCGGACTACGAGCAGTACTTC.

This sequence joins TRBV11-2 and TRBJ1-2; 9 bases map to TRBD1. The CDR3 loop spans 14 amino acids. V was pared by 5 bases and J by 8 bases, with 9 bases of the junction left unmatched. Germline V gene lookup returns CDR1 SGHAT and CDR2 FQNNGV. In DNA form, the CDR3 reads TGTGCCAGCAGCCGAGACGGGACAGGGAGCGGCTACACCTTC. Protein sequence: CASSRDGTGSGYTF.

J is TRBJ2-7 and V is TRBV7-9; 8 bases are a match to TRBD1. This CDR3 spans 12 amino acids. Germline CDR1 is SEHNR and CDR2 is FQNEAQ (reference sequence). V was pared by 5 bases and J by 5 bases, with 2 bases of the junction left unmatched. CDR3 residues: CASSQTGDEQYV. CDR3 in DNA: TGTGCCAGCAGCCAGACAGGGGACGAGCAGTACGTC.

The J gene is TRBJ2-3, the V gene TRBV6-5; D is undetermined. CDR3 length equals 14 residues. Germline CDR1 and CDR2: MNHEY and SVGAGI. V lost 7 bases and J 0 bases, leaving 11 bases between the germline ends. The CDR3 is CASIPPDSTDTQYF. CDR3 nucleotide sequence: TGTGCCAGCATCCCCCCGGACAGCACAGATACGCAGTATTTT.

The chain uses TRBV2 and TRBJ1-2, with no clear D. The germline V and J ends were trimmed by 2 bases and 9 bases, with 7 bases remaining between them. Germline values: CDR1 SNHLY, CDR2 FYNNEI. This CDR3 comprises 11 residues. The CDR3 sequence: CASSESNSYTF. The CDR3 DNA reads TGTGCCAGCAGTGAATCGAATAGCTACACCTTC.

The CDR3 DNA sequence: TGTGCCAGCAGCTTAAGTCGGGGGGGAACTAATGAAAAACTGTTTTTT. The encoded protein is CASSLSRGGTNEKLFF. The chain uses TRBV7-9 and TRBJ1-4, with D possibly matching TRBD1 (5 bases). The V gene lost 2 bases and the J gene lost 1 base, with 11 bases spanning the gap. The length of the CDR3 is 16 residues. CDR1 is SEHNR, CDR2 FQNEAQ, per germline (reference sequence).

The chain combines TRBV7-9 with TRBJ2-7; TRBD1 is a possible D gene (6 bases). With 4 bases removed from V and 3 bases from J, the gap between germline ends came to 22 bases. Germline CDR1 reads SEHNR; CDR2 reads FQNEAQ (reference sequence). CDR3 length: 17 amino acids. Written as DNA, the CDR3 is TGTGCCAGCAGCTCTACAGGGACCAGGGGTGGTGACTACGAGCAGTACTTC. This sequence encodes CASSSTGTRGGDYEQYF.

This sequence joins TRBV10-3 and TRBJ2-7; no reliable D call. CDR3 length equals 13 residues. V lost 2 bases to trimming and J lost 4 bases, with 9 bases between them. CDR1 and CDR2 from the germline V gene are ENHRY and SYGVKD. The CDR3 nucleotides are TGTGCCATCAGTGAGAAAGGAGTATACGAGCAGTACTTC. Its translation is CAISEKGVYEQYF.

The chain joins TRBV2 to TRBJ1-6; 7 nucleotides match TRBD1. Germline CDR1 reads SNHLY; CDR2 reads FYNNEI. The CDR3 loop spans 17 amino acids. The V segment lost 6 bases and the J segment 0 bases; nucleotides outside the gene matches: 8. This CDR3 reads CASRETGVSSYNSPLHF. The CDR3 DNA reads TGTGCCAGCAGGGAAACAGGGGTCTCCTCCTATAATTCACCCCTCCACTTT.

This chain uses TRBV6-5 with TRBJ1-3; D gene ambiguous. The V and J ends lost 6 bases and 0 bases respectively, with 12 bases between them. The CDR3 extends over 15 amino acids. Per the germline V gene, CDR1 is MNHEY and CDR2 is SVGAGI. CDR3 region: CASSKDGASGNTIYF. The CDR3 coding sequence is TGTGCCAGCAGCAAGGACGGAGCCTCTGGAAACACCATATATTTT.

CDR3 nucleotide sequence: TGTGCCATCAGTGAAGAGGCTGGGGGAGAGACCCAGTACTTC. Amino acids: CAISEEAGGETQYF. V and J are TRBV10-3 and TRBJ2-5; either TRBD1 or TRBD2 may fit D (5 bases each). The V end lost 3 bases, the J end lost 4 bases, and 12 bases lay between the germline ends. Germline values: CDR1 ENHRY, CDR2 SYGVKD. This CDR3 contains 14 residues.

The chain employs TRBV18 and TRBJ2-7; possible D gene TRBD1, 6 bases. CDR3 length equals 15 residues. Germline CDR1 is KGHSH and CDR2 is LQKENI. The V end lost 3 bases, the J end lost 3 bases, and 15 bases lay between the germline ends. CDR3 residues: CASSPRVGQSYEQYV. In nucleotides, the CDR3 is TGTGCCAGCTCACCTCGAGTAGGACAGAGCTACGAGCAGTACGTC.

The chain carries TRBV19 and TRBJ2-1; D is unresolved. The V gene lost 1 base and the J gene lost 11 bases, with 12 bases spanning the gap. This CDR3 contains 13 residues. Germline CDR1 and CDR2: LNHDA and SQIVND (reference sequence). CDR3 region: CASSIAPFIKQFF. CDR3 DNA: TGTGCCAGTAGTATAGCTCCGTTCATTAAGCAGTTCTTC.

Only one count was recorded for this clone. The rearrangement joins TRBV19 to TRBJ2-1, with D perhaps TRBD1 (6 bases). CDR3 size: 14 residues. Germline-derived CDR1 and CDR2 are LNHDA and SQIVND (reference sequence). The V end lost 6 bases, the J end lost 8 bases, and 17 bases lay between the germline ends. The CDR3 DNA is TGTGCCAGTAGCGCCTACAGGGTTGGGGATGAGCAGTTCTTC. Translated, it gives CASSAYRVGDEQFF.

The chain links TRBV25-1 to TRBJ2-5, with TRBD2 matching 8 bases. V lost 2 bases and J lost 5; bases outside the gene matches: 4. Germline V lookup: CDR1 MGHDK, CDR2 SYGVNS. The length of the CDR3 is 14 residues. As DNA, the CDR3 is TGTGCCAGCAGTGAAACGGGACTAGGGGAGACCCAGTACTTC. It encodes CASSETGLGETQYF.

The J gene is TRBJ1-2, the V gene TRBV5-1; D is undetermined. The CDR3 is made up of 14 amino acids. V lost 2 bases, J lost 5 bases, and 13 bases lay in between. CDR1 SGHRS and CDR2 YFSETQ come from the germline V gene. CDR3 DNA sequence: TGCGCCAGCAGCTTCTCGGGAACGGAATATGGCTACACCTTC. Translating it yields CASSFSGTEYGYTF. Full variable domain (rest looked up from reference TRBV5-1 and TRBJ1-2): KAGVTQTPRYLIKTRGQQVTLSCSPISGHRSVSWYQQTPGQGLQFLFEYFSETQRNKGNFPGRFSGRQFSNSRSEMNVSTLELGDSALYLCASSFSGTEYGYTFGSGTRLTVV.

On this clone itself: Distinct nucleotide sequences in the sample also encode this CDR3. V and J are TRBV18 and TRBJ1-1; D is unresolved. The V and J ends lost 2 bases and 1 base respectively, with 8 bases between them. CDR1 KGHSH and CDR2 LQKENI come from the germline V gene. The CDR3 has 14 amino acids. Here the CDR3 DNA reads TGTGCCAGCTCACCATCGACCGGGAACACTGAAGCTTTCTTT. Translating gives CASSPSTGNTEAFF.

This chain links TRBV25-1 with TRBJ2-1; 9 bases match TRBD2. The V and J ends lost 10 bases and 3 bases, in that order; junction bases with no gene match: 7. Germline CDR1 reads MGHDK; CDR2 reads SYGVNS. CDR3 length: 14 amino acids. Here the CDR3 reads CATREAGGYNEQFF. CDR3 coding DNA: TGTGCCACTCGGGAAGCGGGAGGCTACAATGAGCAGTTCTTC.

The rearrangement links TRBV11-3 to TRBJ1-3, with D perhaps matching TRBD1 (5 bases). Germline loops: CDR1 SGHNT, CDR2 YENEEA. Trimming removed 5 bases from V and 4 bases from J, with 18 bases in between. The CDR3 length is 16 residues. CDR3 bases: TGTGCCAGCAGCCGATCGGGACCTGGCTCGGGAAACACCATATATTTT. This translates into CASSRSGPGSGNTIYF.

The chain's CDR3 is CASSDSLGREQFF. The CDR3 nucleotides read TGTGCCAGCAGTGACTCTCTCGGGAGAGAGCAGTTCTTC. The chain links TRBV6-4 to TRBJ2-1, with TRBD2 as a possible D gene (6 bases). Trimming cost V 0 bases and J 10 bases, with 10 bases left between them. CDR3 length equals 13 residues. Germline V CDR1 and CDR2: MRHNA, SNTAGT.

The V and J genes are TRBV10-1 and TRBJ2-7; D may be TRBD2 (6 bases). The germline CDR1 and CDR2 sequences are WNHNN and SYGVQD (reference sequence). V was shortened by 6 bases and J by 4 bases, with 31 bases between the two germline ends. The CDR3 sequence is 19 residues long. This chain's CDR3 is CASSPSTGVSYGVGYEQYV. The CDR3 nucleotides are TGCGCCAGCAGCCCTTCAACGGGGGTGAGTTATGGGGTTGGGTACGAGCAGTACGTC.

The chain uses TRBV11-2 and TRBJ2-1; no reliable D call. V was clipped by 5 bases and J by 4 bases, with 12 bases between them. The CDR3 consists of 14 residues. CDR1 SGHAT and CDR2 FQNNGV come from the germline V gene. CDR3: CASSPAGGYNEQFF. CDR3 in DNA: TGTGCCAGCAGCCCAGCAGGCGGTTACAATGAGCAGTTCTTC. The full variable domain, with the rest looked up from reference TRBV11-2 and TRBJ2-1, is EAGVAQSPRYKIIEKRQSVAFWCNPISGHATLYWYQQILGQGPKLLIQFQNNGVVDDSQLPKDRFSAERLKGVDSTLKIQPAKLEDSAVYLCASSPAGGYNEQFFGPGTRLTVL.